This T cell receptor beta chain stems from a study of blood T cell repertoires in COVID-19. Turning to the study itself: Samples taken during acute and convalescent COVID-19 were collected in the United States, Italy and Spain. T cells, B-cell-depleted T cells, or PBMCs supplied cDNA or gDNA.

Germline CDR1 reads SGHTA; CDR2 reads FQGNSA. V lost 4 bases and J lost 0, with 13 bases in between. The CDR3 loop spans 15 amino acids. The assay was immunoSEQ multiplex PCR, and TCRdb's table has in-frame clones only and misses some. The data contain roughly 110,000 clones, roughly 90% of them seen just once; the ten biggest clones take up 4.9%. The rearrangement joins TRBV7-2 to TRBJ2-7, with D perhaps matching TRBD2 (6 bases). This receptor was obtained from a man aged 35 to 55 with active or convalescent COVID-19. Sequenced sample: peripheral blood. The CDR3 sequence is CASSSSGPTSYEQYF. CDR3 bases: TGTGCCAGCAGCTCCAGCGGGCCGACCTCCTACGAGCAGTACTTC.